The rows below give T cell receptor beta chains drawn from one sample of a study of cytomegalovirus exposure and HLA in healthy donors. TCRdb keeps only in-frame clones here, not all; method: immunoSEQ multiplex PCR. The sample contains about 160,000 clones, around 75% of which appear only once. The sample consisted of PBMCs. These receptors originate from a man aged 18 to 30 in good health and CMV-seronegative. CDR3s include the opening cysteine and the closing phenylalanine or tryptophan.

length	V	J	CDR3
15	TRBV6-1	TRBJ1-3	CASSVTGSSGNTIYF
15	TRBV4-1	TRBJ2-3	CASSHIDRGEDTQYF
16	TRBV7-8	TRBJ1-5	CASSFIRGRSNQPQHF
17	TRBV7-2	TRBJ1-2	CASSSPPGTGGNYGYTF
12	TRBV29-1	TRBJ2-7	CSAELADYEQYF
13	TRBV10-2	TRBJ2-7	CASNQDKGYEQYF
14	TRBV7-9	TRBJ2-2	CSSSLGPNTGELFF
13	TRBV9	TRBJ2-5	CASSVQGGETQYF
12	TRBV7-2	TRBJ2-7	CASSWSSYEQYF
15	TRBV6-5	TRBJ2-1	CASSSGTSGYNEQFF
17	TRBV10-2	TRBJ2-3	CASSTPGDSQSTDTQYF
13	TRBV2	TRBJ2-5	CASSGTRVETQYF
14	TRBV5-1	TRBJ2-2	CASSLNRDTGELFF
15	TRBV9	TRBJ2-7	CASSVGGTRFYEQYF
17	TRBV4-3	TRBJ2-1	CASSQDVLREGGNEQFF
10	TRBV29-1	TRBJ1-2	CSVLYYGYTF
16	TRBV6-6	TRBJ2-3	CASSYLAGANSDTQYF
15	TRBV28	TRBJ2-7	CASSLQDRGRYEQYF
15	TRBV11-3	TRBJ1-1	CASSQGQGAYTEAFF
14	TRBV6-5	TRBJ2-1	CASRQTSSYNEQFF
14	TRBV29-1	TRBJ2-7	CSALAGGQDYEQYF
11	TRBV28	TRBJ1-1	CASRAATEAFF
14	TRBV27	-	CASRLAGASYEQYF
16	TRBV5-4	TRBJ2-1	CASSLTTHPTYNEQFF
18	TRBV9	TRBJ1-3	CASSALSPGGSSGNTIYF
15	TRBV7-9	TRBJ1-3	CASSNRGLEGNTIYF
18	TRBV9	TRBJ1-4	CASSPNRRQGREVGKLFF
13	TRBV9	TRBJ1-2	CASTFHADYGYTF
13	TRBV5-4	-	CASSLAAGDEQYF
16	TRBV4-3	TRBJ2-7	CASSHGLAGGPYEQYF
14	TRBV19	TRBJ2-7	CASSVRGDSYEQYF
12	TRBV28	TRBJ1-2	CASRTPSYGYTF
9	TRBV5-4	TRBJ1-1	CASTQDAFF
16	TRBV7-8	-	CASSLLGLAGAYEQYF
15	TRBV18	TRBJ2-7	CASSPPGAGHPEQYF
16	TRBV7-8	TRBJ2-7	CASSFRGTGGNYEQYF
15	TRBV28	TRBJ1-1	CASSLWTGGNTEAFF
14	TRBV6-1	TRBJ2-5	CASSHTGLAGGINF
19	TRBV18	TRBJ2-7	CASSLGGVKWAPKLGEQYF
11	TRBV27	TRBJ2-3	CASSFRDTQYF
13	TRBV30	TRBJ1-1	CAWSTQGGTEAFF
10	TRBV6-6	-	CASSDYEQYF
12	TRBV13	TRBJ1-1	CASSTGGTEAFF
15	TRBV6-5	TRBJ2-1	CASRAGLAGDNEQFF
16	TRBV27	TRBJ2-4	CASREAGGASKNIQYF
16	TRBV7-8	TRBJ1-1	CASSLNGQGLNTEAFF
15	TRBV5-1	TRBJ2-3	CASSLGQGSTDTQYF
15	TRBV21-1	TRBJ1-1	CASSKARSRVTEAFF
15	TRBV5-1	TRBJ2-5	CASSFVGADQETQYF
11	TRBV5-1	TRBJ2-3	CASSAQDTQYF
13	TRBV28	TRBJ2-7	CASDGDSSYEQYF
15	TRBV10-2	TRBJ2-1	CASSEPASGSGEQFF
15	TRBV5-6	TRBJ2-1	CASNDPLAGAYEQFF